A single sample gave rise to the 4 T cell receptor beta chains below, sequenced in a study of T cells after yellow fever vaccination. One entry per CDR3 protein, called by TCRdb with MiXCR from the 5' RACE reads. Here the sample spans about 300,000 distinct CDR3 sequences, 7.5% to 9% being singletons. Sequencing was performed on CD4+ T cells sorted from PBMCs, taken 5 days after the yellow fever booster vaccination. These receptors were obtained from a man younger than 35 who received the YFV17D yellow fever vaccine.

The CDR3 sequence: CSARENTGELFF. In DNA, the CDR3 is TGCAGTGCTAGAGAAAACACCGGGGAGCTGTTTTTT. The chain joins TRBV20-1 to TRBJ2-2, with D unresolved. Deletions cut 0 bases from V and 2 bases from J, with 1 base between. Germline CDR1 is DFQATT and CDR2 is SNEGSKA (reference sequence). This CDR3 region has 12 residues.

This clonotype was picked up one time. The rearrangement uses TRBV6-2 or TRBV6-3 and TRBJ2-3; 9 bases align to TRBD2. The CDR3 is 17 residues long. V lost 4 bases, J lost 3 bases, and 11 bases stayed unmatched. Germline loops: CDR1 MNHEY, CDR2 SVGEGT. The CDR3 loop reads CASSFQRGALGTDTQYF. In DNA, the CDR3 is TGTGCCAGCAGTTTCCAGCGGGGGGCCCTCGGAACAGATACGCAGTATTTT.

The table lists this clonotype with a few counts. The V gene is TRBV6-6, the J gene TRBJ2-7; no reliable D call. The CDR3 runs to 17 residues. Germline lookup yields CDR1 MNHNY and CDR2 SVGAGI (reference sequence). Trimming pared 0 bases from V and 2 bases from J, leaving 17 bases between. The CDR3 nucleotides are TGTGCCAGCAGTTACTCGATTAAAGGAGCGCAAACCTACGAGCAGTACTTC. This gives the protein CASSYSIKGAQTYEQYF.

This clonotype was seen more than once but under ten times. The chain carries TRBV6-2 or TRBV6-3 and TRBJ1-5; D not certain. V was pared by 6 bases and J by 4 bases, with 16 bases between. Germline CDR1 MNHEY, CDR2 SVGEGT. The CDR3 has 15 residues. The CDR3 DNA reads as TGTGCCAGCAGGGATCAGCAGGAAAAAAATCAGCCCCAGCATTTT. As protein: CASRDQQEKNQPQHF.